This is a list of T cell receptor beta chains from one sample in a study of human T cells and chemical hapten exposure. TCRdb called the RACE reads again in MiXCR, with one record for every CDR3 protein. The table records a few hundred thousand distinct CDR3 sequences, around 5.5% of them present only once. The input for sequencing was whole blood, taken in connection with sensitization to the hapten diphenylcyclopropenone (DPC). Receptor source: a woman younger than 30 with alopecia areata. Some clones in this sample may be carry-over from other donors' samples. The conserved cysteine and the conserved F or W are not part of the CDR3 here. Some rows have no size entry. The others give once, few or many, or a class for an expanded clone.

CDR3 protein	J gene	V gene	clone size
ASSLSGGGDIQY	TRBJ2-4	TRBV28	NA
ASSSIQGNYGYT	TRBJ1-2	TRBV7-4	many
ASSYDPGGTDTQY	TRBJ2-3	TRBV7-9	few
ASSQEARSSYEQY	TRBJ2-7	TRBV4-1	few
SPRWGTPHWGDYGYT	TRBJ1-2	TRBV29-1	many
ASTLVTGTSGYQETQY	TRBJ2-5	TRBV6-2/TRBV6-3	many
ASSEGSLNYGYT	TRBJ1-2	TRBV25-1	many
ASALTGDTQY	TRBJ2-3	TRBV7-9	few
ASSLGTGDEY	TRBJ2-7	TRBV5-1	few
ASSSPRRDPYEQY	TRBJ2-7	TRBV11-2	few
ASTPGVTEAF	TRBJ1-1	TRBV28	NA
ASSLGSAQSYNEQF	TRBJ2-1	TRBV5-8	NA
ASSSWTENNEQF	TRBJ2-1	TRBV28	NA
ASSLDRFSPLH	TRBJ1-6	TRBV6-5	few
ASSPDVRDFADTQY	TRBJ2-3	TRBV18	few
ASSQATDTDTQY	TRBJ2-3	TRBV4-3	NA
ASSLVPGRSEQY	TRBJ2-7	TRBV14	many
ASSEALAGPNTGELF	TRBJ2-2	TRBV2	NA
ASSLQGATDTQY	TRBJ2-3	TRBV5-4	few
ASRERRRETQY	TRBJ2-5	TRBV28	many
ASSGEQGSGYT	TRBJ1-2	TRBV2	many
ASTPQQLNEQY	TRBJ2-7	TRBV6-2/TRBV6-3	many
AIRIGGLAFGYT	TRBJ1-2	TRBV10-3	few
ASSLNSPGPNGDIQY	TRBJ2-4	TRBV7-8	NA
SARSLPSTDTQY	TRBJ2-3	TRBV20-1	NA
ASSKGTDLQETQY	TRBJ2-5	TRBV6-2/TRBV6-3	NA
ASSAGLASTDTQY	TRBJ2-3	TRBV5-1	NA
ASTRMIGTEAF	TRBJ1-1	TRBV7-3	NA